Presented here are 19 T cell receptor beta chains from one specimen sequenced in a study of OX40 agonist ivuxolimab in advanced cancers. Assay: immunoSEQ multiplex PCR; the TCRdb copy retains only in-frame clones and omits some. The sample records about 67,000 clones, 70% to 90% being singletons. Sequencing used CD4+ or CD8+ T cells sorted from blood, obtained in a trial of the OX40 agonist ivuxolimab. The source is an adult with an advanced solid tumor such as melanoma, head and neck, liver or kidney cancer.

This chain's CDR3 is CASSPAGGIVGELFF. The CDR3 coding sequence is TGTGCCAGCAGCCCCGCAGGGGGGATAGTCGGGGAGCTGTTTTTT. This sequence joins TRBV5-4 and TRBJ2-2; D might be TRBD1 (7 bases). The V end lost 4 bases, the J end lost 7 bases, and 17 bases lay between the germline ends. CDR1 is SGHNT, CDR2 YYREEE, per germline (reference sequence). The CDR3 runs to 15 residues.

The V call is TRBV10-1, the J call TRBJ2-1, with D hard to call. This CDR3 is built from 13 residues. Trimming cost V 2 bases and J 9 bases, with 11 bases left between them. CDR1 WNHNN and CDR2 SYGVQD come from the germline V gene (reference sequence). The DNA for the CDR3 is TGCGCCAGCAGTGAGGAGTCTCGAAGTGAGCAGTTCTTC. It codes for CASSEESRSEQFF.

This clone turned up a few times. CDR3 bases: TGTGCCAGCAGTGACCGACAGGGAGACTATGGCTACACCTTC. It encodes CASSDRQGDYGYTF. The chain couples TRBV2 to TRBJ1-2, with 7 positions matching TRBD1. J was trimmed by 3 bases and V by 3 bases; bases with no gene match: 4. The CDR3 loop spans 14 amino acids. Germline CDR1 SNHLY, CDR2 FYNNEI.

This clone was picked up a small number of times. This chain links TRBV21-1 with TRBJ2-3; TRBD1 reflects the table's D call only, with no check against the DNA. TRBV21-1 is a listed pseudogene. The CDR3 totals 20 residues. The CDR3 region has the DNA TGTGCCAGCAGCAAGGGACAGGGGGCGGGGTGGCCGGGCGAAGCAGATACGCAGTATTTT. Its translation is CASSKGQGAGWPGEADTQYF.

The chain carries TRBV18 and TRBJ1-1, with D possibly being TRBD1 (5 bases). The ends were cut back, 6 bases at V and 3 bases at J, with 11 bases in the middle. The V gene's germline CDR1 is KGHSH and CDR2 LQKENI. This CDR3 is 13 amino acids long. This CDR3 is CASSPSRDTEAFF. The CDR3 DNA sequence: TGTGCCAGCTCCCCCAGCAGGGACACTGAAGCTTTCTTT.

This chain links TRBV5-1 with TRBJ1-1; no firm D call. Germline CDR1 SGHRS, CDR2 YFSETQ. CDR3 length: 15 amino acids. V was clipped by 2 bases and J by 3 bases, with 14 bases between them. In DNA form, the CDR3 reads TGCGCCAGCAGCTTTCGGGGTACATGGGACACTGAAGCTTTCTTT. This encodes CASSFRGTWDTEAFF.

The rearrangement joins TRBV9 to TRBJ2-5; D gene ambiguous. The V gene lost 0 bases and the J gene lost 2 bases, with 17 bases spanning the gap. The CDR3 sequence is 17 residues long. The germline V gene has CDR1 SGDLS and CDR2 YYNGEE. The CDR3 region is CASSVATDGTVQETQYF. As DNA, the CDR3 is TGTGCCAGCAGCGTAGCTACCGATGGCACAGTACAAGAGACCCAGTACTTC.

This clone was observed once. The V and J genes are TRBV2 and TRBJ2-3; no clear D. The ends were cut back, 5 bases at V and 6 bases at J, with 9 bases in the middle. From germline, CDR1 is SNHLY and CDR2 FYNNEI. The CDR3 is made up of 12 amino acids. As DNA, the CDR3 is TGTGCCAGCAGTAGGAGCGTGGATACGCAGTATTTT. Translating it yields CASSRSVDTQYF. Variable domain in full (rest from reference TRBV2 and TRBJ2-3): EPEVTQTPSHQVTQMGQEVILRCVPISNHLYFYWYRQILGQKVEFLVSFYNNEISEKSEIFDDQFSVERPDGSNFTLKIRSTKLEDSAMYFCASSRSVDTQYFGPGTRLTVL.

V and J are TRBV2 and TRBJ2-6; the D is unclear. The CDR3 extends over 12 amino acids. Germline CDR1 and CDR2: SNHLY and FYNNEI. The V end lost 7 bases, the J end lost 3 bases, and 4 bases lay between the germline ends. For the CDR3, the DNA is TGTGCCAGCAAACTTGGGGCCAACGTCCTGACTTTC. Amino acid sequence: CASKLGANVLTF. The entire variable domain, with the rest obtained from reference TRBV2 and TRBJ2-6, is as follows: EPEVTQTPSHQVTQMGQEVILRCVPISNHLYFYWYRQILGQKVEFLVSFYNNEISEKSEIFDDQFSVERPDGSNFTLKIRSTKLEDSAMYFCASKLGANVLTFGAGSRLTVL.

This clone has only a few counts. The chain combines TRBV28 with TRBJ2-3, with no clear D. Germline-derived CDR1 and CDR2 are MDHEN and SYDVKM. Deletions cut 8 bases from V and 2 bases from J, with 20 bases between. This CDR3 region has 16 residues. For the CDR3, the DNA is TGTGCCAGCCGTTCACTGTATGCGGTGGACACAGATACGCAGTATTTT. Its translation is CASRSLYAVDTDTQYF.

The chain couples TRBV10-3 to TRBJ2-5, with 8 bases lining up with TRBD2. The J call may be incorrect, as the DNA end agrees better with TRBJ2-7. Looked up from germline, CDR1 is ENHRY and CDR2 is SYGVKD. CDR3 length equals 13 residues. The CDR3 reads CAISEAGGDEQYF. The CDR3 DNA is TGTGCCATCAGTGAGGCGGGAGGTGACGAGCAGTACTTC.

As for this clone: Distinct nucleotide sequences in the sample also encode this CDR3. The rearrangement joins TRBV6-6 to TRBJ2-2; no firm D call. The germline gives CDR1 MNHNY, CDR2 SVGAGI (reference sequence). This CDR3 has 12 residues. Trimming shortened V by 5 bases and J by 2 bases, and 3 bases separated the two germline ends. The CDR3 DNA reads as TGTGCCAGCAGTACAAACACCGGGGAGCTGTTTTTT. Its translation is CASSTNTGELFF.

This clone was found a few times. The rearrangement uses TRBV5-4 and TRBJ2-3; 13 bases line up with TRBD2. There are 15 residues in the CDR3. V dropped 5 bases and J dropped 6; count of bases not matched to a gene: 6. Germline CDR1 and CDR2: SGHNT and YYREEE (reference sequence). The CDR3 sequence is CASRAGLAGFDTQYF. For the CDR3, the DNA is TGTGCCAGCAGAGCGGGACTAGCGGGATTCGATACGCAGTATTTT.

This clone was seen a single time. This chain links TRBV30 with TRBJ1-2; D gene unclear. V was trimmed by 8 bases and J by 8 bases, leaving 15 bases between them. CDR3 length: 11 residues. The V gene's germline CDR1 is GTSNPN and CDR2 SVGIG (reference sequence). CDR3 loop: CALDQAGGYTF. CDR3 coding DNA: TGTGCCCTGGATCAGGCGGGGGGCTACACCTTC.

The chain employs TRBV10-3 and TRBJ1-1; D call uncertain. Deletions cut 6 bases from V and 8 bases from J, with 10 bases between. The CDR3 covers 11 residues. Looked up from germline, CDR1 is ENHRY and CDR2 is SYGVKD. The CDR3 DNA reads as TGTGCCATCAGGGAACAGTTAGAAGCTTTCTTT. Its translation: CAIREQLEAFF.

The gene calls are TRBV5-6 and TRBJ2-1; 7 bases are shared with TRBD2. CDR1 and CDR2 from the germline V gene are SGHDT and YYEEEE. The J segment lost 9 bases and the V segment lost 4 bases, leaving 7 bases of the junction unmatched. This CDR3 has 13 amino acids. CDR3 DNA sequence: TGTGCCAGCAGCGGACCCACGGGGGGTGAGCAGTTCTTC. It yields the protein CASSGPTGGEQFF.

The rearrangement links TRBV7-2 to TRBJ2-1; TRBD2 is a possible D gene (5 bases). The germline V gene has CDR1 SGHTA and CDR2 FQGNSA. This CDR3 spans 15 amino acids. V lost 5 bases and J 1 base, leaving 12 bases between the germline ends. CDR3 in DNA: TGTGCCAGCAGCCTCGGAGCGGTTTCCTACAATGAGCAGTTCTTC. It codes for CASSLGAVSYNEQFF.

The J gene is TRBJ1-6, the V gene TRBV19, with a possible D match to TRBD1 (5 bases). The V end lost 3 bases, the J end lost 7 bases, and 7 bases lay between the germline ends. CDR1 and CDR2 (germline): LNHDA, SQIVND (reference sequence). This CDR3 is 13 amino acids long. The CDR3 nucleotides are TGTGCCAGTAGTATCGGGGGGAATTCACCCCTCCACTTT. This sequence encodes CASSIGGNSPLHF.

This clone came up a few times. The V and J genes are TRBV18 and TRBJ1-5; no clear D gene. Deletions cut 5 bases from V and 5 bases from J, with 13 bases between. The CDR3 is 14 amino acids. Germline CDR1 reads KGHSH; CDR2 reads LQKENI. Written as DNA, the CDR3 is TGTGCCAGCTCATCCGGACCACGGGATCAGCCCCAGCATTTT. It specifies CASSSGPRDQPQHF. Filled out from reference TRBV18 and TRBJ1-5, the complete variable domain reads NAGVMQNPRHLVRRRGQEARLRCSPMKGHSHVYWYRQLPEEGLKFMVYLQKENIIDESGMPKERFSAEFPKEGPSILRIQQVVRGDSAAYFCASSSGPRDQPQHFGDGTRLSIL.